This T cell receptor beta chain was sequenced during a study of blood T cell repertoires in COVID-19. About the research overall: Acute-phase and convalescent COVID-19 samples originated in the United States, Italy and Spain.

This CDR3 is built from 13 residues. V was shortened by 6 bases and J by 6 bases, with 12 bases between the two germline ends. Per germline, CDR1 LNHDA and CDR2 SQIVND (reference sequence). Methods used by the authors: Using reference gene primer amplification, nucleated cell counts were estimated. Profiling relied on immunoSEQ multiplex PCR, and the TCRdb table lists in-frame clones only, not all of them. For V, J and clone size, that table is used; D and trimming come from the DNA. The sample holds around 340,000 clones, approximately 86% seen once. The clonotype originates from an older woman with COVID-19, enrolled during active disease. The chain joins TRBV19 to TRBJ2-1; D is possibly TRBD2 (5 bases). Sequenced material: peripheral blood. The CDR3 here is CASSPGLFNEQFF. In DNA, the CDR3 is TGTGCCAGTAGCCCAGGACTGTTCAATGAGCAGTTCTTC. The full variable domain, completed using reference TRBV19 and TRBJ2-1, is DGGITQSPKYLFRKEGQNVTLSCEQNLNHDAMYWYRQDPGQGLRLIYYSQIVNDFQKGDIAEGYSVSREKKESFPLTVTSAQKNPTAFYLCASSPGLFNEQFFGPGTRLTVL.